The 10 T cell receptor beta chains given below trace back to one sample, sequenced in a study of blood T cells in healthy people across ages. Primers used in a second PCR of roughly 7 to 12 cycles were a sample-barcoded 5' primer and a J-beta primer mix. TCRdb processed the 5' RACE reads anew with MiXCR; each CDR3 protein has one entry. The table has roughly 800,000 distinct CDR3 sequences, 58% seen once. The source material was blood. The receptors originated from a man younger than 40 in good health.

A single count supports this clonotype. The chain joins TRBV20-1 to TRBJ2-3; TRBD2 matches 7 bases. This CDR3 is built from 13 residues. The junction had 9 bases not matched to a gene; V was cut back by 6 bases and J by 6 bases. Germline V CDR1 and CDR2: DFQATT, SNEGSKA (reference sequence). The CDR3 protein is CSAYGTISDTQYF. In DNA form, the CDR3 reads TGCAGTGCCTACGGGACTATCTCGGATACGCAGTATTTT.

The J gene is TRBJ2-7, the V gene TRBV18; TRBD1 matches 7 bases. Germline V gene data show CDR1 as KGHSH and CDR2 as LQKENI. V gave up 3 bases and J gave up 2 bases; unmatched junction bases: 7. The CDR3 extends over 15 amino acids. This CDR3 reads CASSPRTGETYEQYF. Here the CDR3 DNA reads TGTGCCAGCTCACCTAGGACAGGTGAGACCTACGAGCAGTACTTC.

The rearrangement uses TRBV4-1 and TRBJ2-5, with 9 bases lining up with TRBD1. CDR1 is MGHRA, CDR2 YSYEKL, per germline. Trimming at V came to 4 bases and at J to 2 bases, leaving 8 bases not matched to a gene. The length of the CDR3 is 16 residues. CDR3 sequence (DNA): TGCGCCAGCAGCCTCGACAGGGGGACAGGGCAAGAGACCCAGTACTTC. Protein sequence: CASSLDRGTGQETQYF.

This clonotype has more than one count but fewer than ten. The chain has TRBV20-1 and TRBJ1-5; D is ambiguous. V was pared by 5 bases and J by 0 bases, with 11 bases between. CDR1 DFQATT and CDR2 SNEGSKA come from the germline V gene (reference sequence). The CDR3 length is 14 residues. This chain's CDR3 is CSALVWDSNQPQHF. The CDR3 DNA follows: TGCAGTGCTCTAGTGTGGGATAGCAATCAGCCCCAGCATTTT.

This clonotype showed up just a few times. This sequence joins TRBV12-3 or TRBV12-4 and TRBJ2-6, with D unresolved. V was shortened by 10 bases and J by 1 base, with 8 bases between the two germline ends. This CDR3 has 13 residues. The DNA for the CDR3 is TGTGCCATTTCTTTGTCTGGGGCCAACGTCCTGACTTTC. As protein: CAISLSGANVLTF.

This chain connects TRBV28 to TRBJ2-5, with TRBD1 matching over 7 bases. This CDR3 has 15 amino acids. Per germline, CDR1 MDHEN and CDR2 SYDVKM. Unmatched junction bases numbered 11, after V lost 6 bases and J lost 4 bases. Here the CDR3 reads CASSHGTVRGETQYF. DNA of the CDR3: TGTGCCAGCAGCCACGGGACAGTAAGAGGAGAGACCCAGTACTTC.

The CDR3: CASSVRDNTEAFF. The CDR3 nucleotides read TGTGCCAGCAGTGTAAGGGACAACACTGAAGCTTTCTTT. The chain couples TRBV12-3 or TRBV12-4 to TRBJ1-1; tentative D call: TRBD1 (5 bases). Trimming cost V 5 bases and J 2 bases, with 9 bases left between them. CDR3 length: 13 residues.

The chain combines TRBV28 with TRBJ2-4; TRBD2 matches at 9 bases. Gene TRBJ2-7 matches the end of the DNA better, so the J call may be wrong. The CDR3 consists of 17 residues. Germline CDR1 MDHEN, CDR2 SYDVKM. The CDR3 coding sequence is TGTGCCAGCAGTTCGACTAGCGGCACCAACATTGCTTACGAGCAGTACTTC. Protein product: CASSSTSGTNIAYEQYF.

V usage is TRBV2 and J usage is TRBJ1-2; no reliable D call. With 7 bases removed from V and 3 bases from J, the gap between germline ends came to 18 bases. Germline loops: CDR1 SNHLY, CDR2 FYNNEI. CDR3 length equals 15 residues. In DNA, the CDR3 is TGTGCCAGCAAATCGCCAGGTGCTCGCCACTATGGCTACACCTTC. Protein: CASKSPGARHYGYTF.

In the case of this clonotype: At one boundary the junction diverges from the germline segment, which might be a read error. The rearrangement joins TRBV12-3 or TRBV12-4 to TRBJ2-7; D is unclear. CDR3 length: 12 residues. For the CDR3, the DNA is TGTGCCGGCAGTCCCGGTTCCTACGAGCAGTACTTC. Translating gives CAGSPGSYEQYF.